The 14 T cell receptor beta chains below all came from one sample that was sequenced in a study of response to subunit inactivated influenza vaccine. TCRdb passed the RT-PCR reads through MiXCR, listing each CDR3 protein once. Of 400,000 to 650,000 distinct CDR3 sequences in the sample, roughly 7.6% were seen once. The sequencing here drew on PBMCs from blood, taken less than 30 months after vaccination. These TCRs come from a man aged 45 to 75 who received an inactivated influenza vaccine.

In this sample, this clonotype turned up many times. The V call is TRBV29-1, the J call TRBJ2-2; D not resolved. This CDR3 has 13 residues. Germline V CDR1 and CDR2: SQVTM, ANQGSEA. Trimming removed 7 bases from V and 1 base from J, with 10 bases in between. The CDR3, as DNA: TGCAGCGGCCTTCGCGGGAACACCGGGGAGCTGTTTTTT. This gives the protein CSGLRGNTGELFF.

The table lists this clonotype with a few counts. The V call is TRBV6-5, the J call TRBJ2-1, with 9 bases fitting TRBD2. The V segment lost 4 bases and the J segment 5 bases; nucleotides outside the gene matches: 9. CDR1 MNHEY and CDR2 SVGAGI come from the germline V gene. The CDR3 spans 16 residues. The CDR3 sequence is CASSSQRLAEHNEQFF. CDR3 DNA sequence: TGTGCCAGCAGTTCGCAACGACTAGCGGAACACAATGAGCAGTTCTTC.

This CDR3 reads CASTAGGSYGYTF. The CDR3 nucleotides are TGTGCCAGCACCGCCGGGGGAAGCTATGGCTACACCTTC. The rearrangement joins TRBV7-9 to TRBJ1-2; D possibly corresponds to TRBD1 (5 bases). Germline CDR1 and CDR2: SEHNR and FQNEAQ (reference sequence). The CDR3 loop spans 13 amino acids. With 7 bases removed from V and 4 bases from J, the gap between germline ends came to 13 bases.

This clonotype was seen ten or more times. V is TRBV6-5 and J is TRBJ2-3; TRBD2 might be the D (5 bases). The CDR3 is 14 amino acids. The V gene lost 4 bases and the J gene lost 4 bases, with 12 bases spanning the gap. Germline CDR1 is MNHEY and CDR2 is SVGAGI. CDR3 sequence reads: CASSSGIGADTQYF. The CDR3 bases are TGTGCCAGCAGTTCCGGGATCGGCGCAGATACGCAGTATTTT.

This clonotype was observed a few times. This chain links TRBV19 with TRBJ2-7, with a weak D call TRBD2 (5 bases). V was shortened by 7 bases and J by 2 bases, with 12 bases between the two germline ends. There are 13 residues in the CDR3. The germline V gene encodes CDR1 LNHDA and CDR2 SQIVND (reference sequence). This chain's CDR3 is CASNEGEAYEQYF. CDR3 coding DNA: TGTGCCAGTAATGAGGGAGAGGCCTACGAGCAGTACTTC.

The V gene is TRBV7-2, the J gene TRBJ1-3; D is possibly TRBD1 (6 bases). Germline CDR1 and CDR2: SGHTA and FQGNSA. The V and J ends lost 0 bases and 0 bases respectively, with 12 bases between them. This CDR3 is built from 17 residues. This CDR3 is CASSLAGAAASGNTIYF. The CDR3 coding sequence is TGTGCCAGCAGCTTAGCGGGGGCGGCGGCCTCTGGAAACACCATATATTTT.

V gene TRBV10-3 combines with J gene TRBJ2-2; 8 positions match TRBD1. The trim removed 5 bases at V and 4 bases at J, leaving 9 bases unmatched. The CDR3 is made up of 16 amino acids. Looked up from germline, CDR1 is ENHRY and CDR2 is SYGVKD. In nucleotides, the CDR3 is TGTGCCATCAGTAACAGGGGGAGAGGGAGCACCGGGGAGCTGTTTTTT. Its protein is CAISNRGRGSTGELFF.

This clonotype was seen a handful of times. This chain uses TRBV15 with TRBJ2-4; D is unclear. V lost 3 bases, J lost 1 base, and 13 bases lay in between. The CDR3 length is 16 residues. Germline V CDR1 and CDR2: LNHNV, YYDKDF (reference sequence). The CDR3 is CATSRLGPGAKNIQYF. In DNA, the CDR3 is TGTGCCACCAGCAGGTTGGGCCCCGGGGCCAAAAACATTCAGTACTTC.

This clonotype has only a few counts. This rearrangement joins TRBV30 to TRBJ2-2; possibly TRBD1 or TRBD2 for D (5 bases each). Trimming stripped 5 bases from V and 1 base from J, with 14 bases between. The germline V gene has CDR1 GTSNPN and CDR2 SVGIG (reference sequence). The CDR3 length is 15 residues. CDR3 in amino acids: CAWLPGTLNTGELFF. CDR3 nucleotides: TGTGCCTGGCTCCCTGGGACCCTGAACACCGGGGAGCTGTTTTTT. The variable domain in full, completed from reference TRBV30 and TRBJ2-2, reads SQTIHQWPATLVQPVGSPLSLECTVEGTSNPNLYWYRQAAGRGLQLLFYSVGIGQISSEVPQNLSASRPQDRQFILSSKKLLLSDSGFYLCAWLPGTLNTGELFFGEGSRLTVL.

Ten or more counts support this clonotype. The V call is TRBV10-3, the J call TRBJ1-2, with no clear D. Germline lookup yields CDR1 ENHRY and CDR2 SYGVKD. Trimming left V 6 bases short and J 4 bases short, with 12 bases between. The CDR3 consists of 13 residues. The CDR3 sequence is CAISLSQLYGYTF. CDR3 DNA sequence: TGTGCCATCAGCCTGTCGCAGCTCTATGGCTACACCTTC.

The V and J genes are TRBV4-3 and TRBJ2-5; 9 nucleotides match TRBD1. Germline V gives CDR1 LGHNA, CDR2 YSLEER. The V and J ends lost 3 bases and 5 bases, in that order; junction bases with no gene match: 10. The CDR3 covers 16 residues. CDR3 nucleotide sequence: TGCGCCAGCAGCCAGACCGGGACAGGGATTGACGAGACCCAGTACTTC. Its protein is CASSQTGTGIDETQYF.

This clonotype was counted a few times. The chain has TRBV11-2 and TRBJ2-3; 10 bases match TRBD2. Germline V CDR1 and CDR2: SGHAT, FQNNGV. V trimming: 5 bases; J trimming: 2 bases; junction bases outside the gene matches: 13. CDR3 length equals 18 residues. CDR3 sequence reads: CASSHGLAAKLDTDTQYF. Here the CDR3 DNA reads TGTGCCAGCAGCCACGGACTAGCGGCGAAACTCGACACAGATACGCAGTATTTT.

This clonotype was observed a handful of times. This chain links TRBV20-1 with TRBJ2-1; the match to TRBD2 covers 11 bases. The CDR3 extends over 16 amino acids. Germline V gene sequence: CDR1 DFQATT, CDR2 SNEGSKA (reference sequence). Trimming removed 0 bases from V and 5 bases from J; junction bases left unmatched: 6. CDR3 sequence (DNA): TGCAGTGCTAGAGAGGGTAGCGGGGGGGCGAACAATGAGCAGTTCTTC. It encodes CSAREGSGGANNEQFF.

This clonotype has a count of ten or more. One junction end does not reproduce the germline sequence, and a read error may be involved. The J gene is TRBJ1-6, the V gene TRBV20-1; maybe TRBD1 (6 bases). Germline V gives CDR1 DFQATT, CDR2 SNEGSKA (reference sequence). The CDR3 runs 14 residues. CDR3 nucleotides: TGCAGTACTAGTGAGAGTGGGGGCAGTTCACCCCTCCACTTT. The encoded protein is CSTSESGGSSPLHF.